This TCR beta chain was sequenced in a study of T-cell memory formation after mild COVID-19. Study at large: Clustering of TCRs was largely donor specific. General study results and limits: Contracting clones from day 15 to 85 had balanced CD4/CD8; later expanders favoured CD4+. Detection of some responders pre-infection suggested pre-existing cross-reactive memory T cells participated. Mainly CM and EM harbored the contracting CD4+ clones; mainly EMRA harbored the CD8+ ones.

As for this clonotype: Its antigen is not known.

TCRdb passed the 5' RACE reads through MiXCR, listing each CDR3 protein once. Here the sample spans around 80,000 distinct CDR3 sequences, more than 10% being singletons. Germline CDR1 reads SGHRS; CDR2 reads YFSETQ. The CDR3 loop spans 15 amino acids. With 4 bases removed from V and 1 base from J, the gap between germline ends came to 15 bases. Sequencing was done on a sample of PBMCs or a T cell subset sorted from them (not recorded which). This receptor was identified in a man between 18 and 29 years old who had mild COVID-19 (a few samples of this study predate the infection). Cell type and time point are not known. The V call is TRBV5-1, the J call TRBJ2-7; weak D call: TRBD1 (6 bases). The CDR3 sequence is CASSPSVQGSYEQYF. The CDR3 region has the DNA TGCGCCAGCAGCCCGTCAGTGCAGGGGTCCTACGAGCAGTACTTC.